Described below is a single TCR beta chain sequence and its context. Trimming took 5 bases from V and 0 from J, leaving 14 bases between them. Germline CDR1 reads MGHRA; CDR2 reads YSYEKL. The CDR3 is 15 amino acids. The RNA, 0.5 to 1 ug, was put through reverse transcription using random hexamers. TCRdb recomputed calls from the immunoSEQ multiplex PCR reads with MiXCR, one row per CDR3 protein. The sample yields approximately 76,000 distinct CDR3 sequences, less than 95% seen once. This entry comes from a study of CD8 T cells in Susac syndrome. The material sequenced was CD8+ T cells from PBMCs. The V call is TRBV4-1, the J call TRBJ2-7, with D perhaps being TRBD1 or TRBD2 (5 bases each). The sequence came from a human donor with multiple sclerosis. The CDR3 is CASSASLRGSYEQYF. The CDR3 nucleotides are TGCGCCAGCAGCGCCTCTTTGAGGGGCTCCTACGAGCAGTACTTC.